Listed below are T cell receptor beta chains from one sample, sequenced in a study of cytomegalovirus exposure and HLA in healthy donors. The table came from immunoSEQ multiplex PCR; TCRdb's copy has only in-frame clones and leaves some out. Found here are about 130,000 clones, nearly 85% of them singletons; the top ten hold roughly 1.2%. Sequencing used PBMCs. The receptors derive from a boy between 10 and 17 years old in good health and CMV-seronegative. CDR3s include the opening cysteine and the closing phenylalanine or tryptophan. A D gene is named only where the DNA matches it firmly. Rows may omit the clone size; those that give it use once, few, many or a size class.

>NA|TRBJ1-2|NA|TRBV19
TGTGCCAGTAGTATAGATGGGGGGGGACCCCGCGGCTACACCTTC
CASSIDGGGPRGYTF
>NA|TRBJ1-1|TRBD1|TRBV5-1
TGCGCCAGCAGCTCAAAATTAATCAGGACAGGGGAGAACACTGAAGCTTTCTTT
CASSSKLIRTGENTEAFF
>NA|TRBJ2-3|NA|TRBV7-6
TGTGCCAGCAGCTTAGACAGCGGAGATACGCAGTATTTT
CASSLDSGDTQYF
>NA|TRBJ2-7|TRBD2|TRBV7-8
TGTGCCAGCAGCCTCCCTAGCGGGAGTGTTGGGGACGAGCAGTACTTC
CASSLPSGSVGDEQYF
>NA|TRBJ2-1|TRBD2|TRBV5-4
TGTGCCAGCAGCCCATGGACTAGCGGGAGGGCCGATTACAATGAGCAGTTCTTC
CASSPWTSGRADYNEQFF
>NA|TRBJ2-5|TRBD1|TRBV6-1
TGTGCCAGTAGTACAGGGGCTACGGAGACCCAGTACTTC
CASSTGATETQYF
>NA|TRBJ2-3|TRBD2|TRBV4-1
TGCGCCAGCAGCCAAGTATATAGCGGGTCAAGGACAGATACGCAGTATTTT
CASSQVYSGSRTDTQYF
>NA|TRBJ2-2|NA|TRBV5-1
TGCGCCAGCAGCTCGGGGGTCGGAAGTTGGGCCGGGGAGCTGTTTTTT
CASSSGVGSWAGELFF
>few|TRBJ2-7|TRBD2|TRBV30
TGTGCCTGGAGTGGCTGGGTAGCGGGAGGCCTGGAGCAGTACTTC
CAWSGWVAGGLEQYF
>few|TRBJ2-5|TRBD2|TRBV5-1
TGCGCCAGCAGCCCCCTCCGGGACTATGAAGAGACCCAGTACTTC
CASSPLRDYEETQYF
>NA|TRBJ2-7|TRBD2|TRBV29-1
TGCAGCGTTGCCCCGGGGGGGTACGAGCAGTACTTC
CSVAPGGYEQYF
>few|TRBJ2-3|TRBD2|TRBV9
TGTGCCAGCAGCGATGCACTAGCGGGAGGGCCAAGCGATACGCAGTATTTT
CASSDALAGGPSDTQYF
>NA|TRBJ2-7|NA|TRBV5-1
TGCGCCAGCAGCTTCGACAGTCCCCCCTCCTACGAGCAGTACTTC
CASSFDSPPSYEQYF
>NA|TRBJ2-7|TRBD2|TRBV2
TGTGCCAGCAGCAACTTCGGGACTAGCAGATCCTACGAGCAGTACTTC
CASSNFGTSRSYEQYF
>NA|TRBJ2-1|NA|TRBV6-5
TGTGCCAGCAGTTACGGAGGAGCCCCGAATGAGCAGTTCTTC
CASSYGGAPNEQFF
>NA|TRBJ2-7|NA|TRBV6-1
TGTGCCAGCAGTGCTAGCTTTAGCTCCTACGAGCAGTACTTC
CASSASFSSYEQYF
>NA|TRBJ2-5|TRBD2|TRBV9
TGTGCCAGCAGCGCCCGACCCGTTGGACTAGCGGGACAAGAGACCCAGTACTTC
CASSARPVGLAGQETQYF
>once|TRBJ1-4|TRBD1|TRBV5-1
TGCGCCAGCAGCAGCCGTCCTAAAACCGGGACAGAGTTCGCTAATGAAAAACTGTTTTTT
CASSSRPKTGTEFANEKLFF
>NA|TRBJ2-7|TRBD2|TRBV6-1
TGTGCCAGCAGTGGAGGGACTAGCGGGAGCATCTACGAGCAGTACTTC
CASSGGTSGSIYEQYF
>NA|TRBJ2-7|TRBD1|TRBV5-1
TGCGCCAGCAGCTTGGCCGAGGGGGCGGCGGGTCCCTACGAGCAGTACTTC
CASSLAEGAAGPYEQYF
>NA|TRBJ2-6|TRBD1|TRBV25-1
TGTGCCAGCAGAGAAGCAGGGGGTATCTCTGGGGCCAACGTCCTGACTTTC
CASREAGGISGANVLTF
>NA|TRBJ2-7|NA|TRBV7-2
TGTGCCAGCAGCTTAGTTGGTGCTGAGGGCGAGCAGTACTTC
CASSLVGAEGEQYF
>few|TRBJ2-3|NA|TRBV4-1
TGCGCCAGCAGCCGTAGCAGGGATGGAGCAGGTACGCAGTATTTT
CASSRSRDGAGTQYF
>NA|TRBJ2-4|TRBD1|TRBV7-2
TGTGCCAGCAGCTTAGACAGGGGGAAAAACATTCAGTACTTC
CASSLDRGKNIQYF
>NA|TRBJ1-2|NA|TRBV19
TGTGCCAGTAGTACAGGGGATGGCTACACCTTC
CASSTGDGYTF
>NA|TRBJ2-2|NA|TRBV2
TGTGCCAGCAGTGTGGGACTCCCTGGGGGGGAGCTGTTTTTT
CASSVGLPGGELFF
>few|TRBJ2-1|TRBD2|TRBV5-1
TGCGCCAGCAGCTTGGGGGGCGGGAGCTCCTACAATGAGCAGTTCTTC
CASSLGGGSSYNEQFF
>NA|TRBJ2-7|TRBD2|TRBV5-6
TGTGCCAGCAGCTACGGGACTAGCGGGAGGCAGGGCGAGCAGTACTTC
CASSYGTSGRQGEQYF
>NA|TRBJ2-2|NA|TRBV11-3
TGTGCCAGTGGGGGAGGGAACACCGGGGAGCTGTTTTTT
CASGGGNTGELFF
>few|TRBJ1-1|NA|TRBV30
TGTGCCTGGAGTGTAAACGGGAAAACTGAAGCTTTCTTT
CAWSVNGKTEAFF
>NA|TRBJ2-2|TRBD2|TRBV6-5
TGTGCCAGCAGGGGACTAGCGGGTAACACCGGGGAGCTGTTTTTT
CASRGLAGNTGELFF
>NA|TRBJ2-3|TRBD1|TRBV30
TGTGCCTGGAGCACGGACAGGGAGATCACAGATACGCAGTATTTT
CAWSTDREITDTQYF
>NA|TRBJ2-7|TRBD1|TRBV19
TGTGCCACCGCCCGTGCAGGGGGAAGCTTTTACGAGCAGTACTTC
CATARAGGSFYEQYF
>NA|TRBJ2-1|NA|TRBV11-2
TGTGCCAGCAGCTTGGGGCAGGAGCAGTTCTTC
CASSLGQEQFF
>NA|TRBJ2-3|TRBD2|TRBV10-3
TGTGCCATCACCAGTAGCGGGAGAGGCACAGATACGCAGTATTTT
CAITSSGRGTDTQYF